This T cell receptor beta chain stems from a study of T cell repertoires in cytomegalovirus infection. Study context: Both a matching HLA type and CMV infection were indicated by public TCR beta signatures. Regarding the study as a whole: Dominating the ex vivo response were TCR beta clonotypes that were CMV-specific and HLA-C-restricted.

The sample holds many counts of this clonotype. The antigen remains undetermined. Germline lookup yields CDR1 SGHTA and CDR2 FQGNSA. The CDR3 is 13 amino acids. With 5 bases removed from V and 10 bases from J, the gap between germline ends came to 12 bases. TCRdb passed the reads through MiXCR, listing each CDR3 protein once. This sample has some 110,000 distinct CDR3 sequences, with 10% found just once. The sample comprised PBMCs, sequenced either directly or after in vitro stimulation (not recorded which). This TCR derives from a human donor in good health (CMV status not recorded). Some clones in this sample may be carry-over from other donors' samples. The V and J genes are TRBV7-2 and TRBJ1-6, with D possibly being TRBD1 (6 bases). CDR3 bases: TGTGCCAGCAGCCCAGGGGCGCGGTCACCCCTCCACTTT. It translates to CASSPGARSPLHF.